This T cell receptor beta chain was observed in a study of cytomegalovirus exposure and HLA in healthy donors. General study points: CMV serostatus was the only immune exposure information that was available. Among TCR beta chains of equal frequency, HLA-associated ones were more clonally expanded in a later analysis.

As regards this clone: The antigen is undetermined.

Primers for the PCR totalled 60 Vbeta and 13 Jbeta. Repertoires were generated with immunoSEQ multiplex PCR, while TCRdb's copy carries only in-frame clones and drops some. The sample lists 140,000 or so clones, over 60% seen once, with over 2% in the top ten. The CDR3 is 14 residues long. Per the germline V gene, CDR1 is SNHLY and CDR2 is FYNNEI. V lost 8 bases, J lost 7 bases, and 12 bases stayed unmatched. The sample consisted of PBMCs. The sequence was collected from a man aged 40-55 years in good health and CMV-seronegative. V gene TRBV2 combines with J gene TRBJ1-2; 8 positions match TRBD1. The CDR3 DNA is TGTGCCAGCCGTCTAAGCCGACAGGGGAGTGGCTACACCTTC. Amino acids: CASRLSRQGSGYTF.